This paragraph covers one T cell receptor beta chain sequence. Germline V gene sequence: CDR1 GTSNPN, CDR2 SVGIG (reference sequence). The CDR3 covers 14 residues. V shed 1 base and J shed 8 bases, with 17 bases lying between them. This entry is derived from a study of PD-L1 blockade in urothelial cancer. Study overall: Beginning around 2014, patients received atezolizumab, given as 1,200 mg intravenously every 3 weeks.

Data came from immunoSEQ multiplex PCR; TCRdb stores just in-frame clones and leaves some out. The data contain 55,000 or so clones, about 80% of them singletons. This specimen consisted of PBMCs, obtained around atezolizumab (anti-PD-L1) treatment. This sequence joins TRBV30 and TRBJ1-1; maybe TRBD1 (6 bases). This receptor was taken from a man aged 35-49 years with urothelial cancer. Here the CDR3 reads CAWSGSRLTGEAFF. CDR3 in DNA: TGTGCCTGGAGTGGTTCCCGGTTAACAGGGGAAGCTTTCTTT.